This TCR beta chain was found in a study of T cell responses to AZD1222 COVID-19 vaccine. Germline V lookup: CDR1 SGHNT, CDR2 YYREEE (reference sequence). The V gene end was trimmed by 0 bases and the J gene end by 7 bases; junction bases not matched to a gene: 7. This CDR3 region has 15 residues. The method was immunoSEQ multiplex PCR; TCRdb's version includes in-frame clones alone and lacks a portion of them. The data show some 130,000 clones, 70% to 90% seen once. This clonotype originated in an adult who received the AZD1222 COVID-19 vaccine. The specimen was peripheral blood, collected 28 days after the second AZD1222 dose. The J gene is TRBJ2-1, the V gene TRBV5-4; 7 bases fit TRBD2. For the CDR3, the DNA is TGTGCCAGCAGCTTGGCCGGCGGGGGTTATAATGAGCAGTTCTTC. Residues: CASSLAGGGYNEQFF.